This T cell receptor beta chain was identified during a study of cytotoxic CD8 clonotypes in ibrutinib-treated CLL. Study-level information: By median about 69 months, roughly twelve had progressed and around 15 stayed remitted; responses had been 2 complete and 25 or so partial.

Concerning this clone itself: The antigen remains undetermined.

The CDR3 extends over 13 amino acids. J lost 14 bases, V lost 6 bases, and 13 bases had no gene match. Germline CDR1 MGHDK, CDR2 SYGVNS. Overall study results and limits: The study found public clonotypes uncommon, contracting or stable on treatment. At baseline, clonality was higher than in age-matched healthy donors and correlated with CD8+ counts.

The planned depth of sequencing spanned 1 in 200,000 to 1 in 1 million T cells. The repertoire was sequenced with immunoSEQ multiplex PCR; TCRdb's copy has only in-frame clones and lacks some. Of approximately 320,000 clones listed, around 66% are singletons. The genes are TRBV25-1 and TRBJ2-3; 8 bases are shared with TRBD1. Here the sequenced sample was PBMCs, taken after 36 months of ibrutinib treatment. The TCR was taken from a human donor with chronic lymphocytic leukemia. Written as DNA, the CDR3 is TGTGCCAGCAGCGCGACCTGGGACAGGTCATCGTATTTT. Translated, it gives CASSATWDRSSYF.